The sequence of this TCR beta chain was determined in a study of blood T cell repertoires in COVID-19 (dated by TCRdb to about 2020). Looking at the study overall: Collaborator samples came from the United States, Italy and Spain and covered acute and convalescent phases of COVID-19. Where HLA class I and class II types were available, the types were taken from metadata supplied by the sample provider, not from assay-based typing. The prospective study material was composed of cDNA or gDNA derived from T cells, B-cell-depleted T cells, or PBMCs. Samples came from the ongoing ImmuneRACE study (first 160 participants) plus 1,254 subjects from 6 global collaborators. The dataset comprised deeply sampled blood TCRbeta repertoires from subjects exposed to, actively infected with, or recovered from COVID-19. A freely available public database, intended as a resource for researchers studying the immune response to SARS-CoV-2, is where the repertoires were released. A de-identified subject ID, COVID-19 status, age in years and sex were almost always included in the sample metadata. General findings and caveats noted by the study authors: How much clinical and demographic metadata was included differed by source and by participant, and the metadata was provided uncurated.

There are 16 amino acids in the CDR3, from cysteine to phenylalanine inclusive. The DNA shown is the 48-base CDR3, in frame from base 1. CDR1 is given as SGHTA and CDR2 as FQGNSA, both from the germline V gene. V drops 5 bases and J drops 4 bases, leaving 20 bases in between. The immunoSEQ Assay, a bias-controlled multiplex PCR, was used to amplify TCRbeta CDR3 regions from genomic DNA. In the original analysis: Within the assay, amplification of reference gene primers was used to estimate how many nucleated cells each sample contained. Sequence reads were collapsed and filtered to measure the absolute abundance of every unique TCRbeta CDR3 rearrangement. Productive Simpson clonality was computed per sample as the square root of Simpson's diversity index over productive rearrangements. Drawn from immuneACCESS, this table holds only the in-frame rearrangements with V and J called that TCRdb kept. Clones are partly lost; checked studies trace under half to an unresolved V gene and leave the rest unexplained. The DNA gave D and trimming, while V, J and clone size come from that table. The sample data list 310,000 or so clones, and more than 75% of these were observed just once. The top ten clonotypes cover 1% of the sample.

The collaborating institutions used their own protocols to collect whole blood in K2EDTA tubes. For TCRbeta analysis, collaborator samples were shipped as frozen whole blood, as isolated PBMCs, or as DNA extracted from either sample type. This clone has only a few counts. There is no known antigen for this receptor. Base qualities are not recorded, but no much larger clone differs from it by a single base. The rearranged segments are TRBV7-2 and TRBJ1-2; TRBD1 is perhaps the D gene, given 6 matching bases. The source is a man aged 45-65 years with active or convalescent COVID-19. Sequencing was performed on peripheral blood. The nucleotide sequence is given as TGTGCCAGCAGCCGCCAGGACAGCCGTTTTTTCTATGGCTACACCTTC. Its translation is CASSRQDSRFFYGYTF.